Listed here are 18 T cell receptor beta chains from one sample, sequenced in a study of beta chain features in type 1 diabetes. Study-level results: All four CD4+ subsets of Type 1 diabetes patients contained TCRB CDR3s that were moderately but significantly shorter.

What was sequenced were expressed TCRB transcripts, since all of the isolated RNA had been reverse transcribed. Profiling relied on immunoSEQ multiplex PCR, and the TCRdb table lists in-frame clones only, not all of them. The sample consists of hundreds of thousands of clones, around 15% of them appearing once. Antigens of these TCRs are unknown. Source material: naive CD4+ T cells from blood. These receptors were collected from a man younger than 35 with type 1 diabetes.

The chain's CDR3 is CASSDGKRAGTEAFF. CDR3 coding DNA: TGTGCCAGCAGTGATGGGAAAAGGGCCGGAACTGAAGCTTTCTTT. The chain links TRBV25-1 to TRBJ1-1; D uncertain. Germline values: CDR1 MGHDK, CDR2 SYGVNS. The CDR3 is made up of 15 amino acids. The V end lost 3 bases, the J end lost 5 bases, and 16 bases lay between the germline ends.

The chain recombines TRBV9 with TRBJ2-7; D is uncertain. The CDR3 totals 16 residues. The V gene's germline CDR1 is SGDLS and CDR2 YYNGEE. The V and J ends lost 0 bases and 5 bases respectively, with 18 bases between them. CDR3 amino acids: CASSVAFGNALDEQYF. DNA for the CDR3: TGTGCCAGCAGCGTAGCGTTTGGGAACGCTCTGGACGAGCAGTACTTC.

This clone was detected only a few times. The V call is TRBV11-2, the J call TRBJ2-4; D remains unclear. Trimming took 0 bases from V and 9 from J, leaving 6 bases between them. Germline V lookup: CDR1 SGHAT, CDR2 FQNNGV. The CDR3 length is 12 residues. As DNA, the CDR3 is TGTGCCAGCAGCTTAGATAAGGGCATTCAGTACTTC. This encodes CASSLDKGIQYF. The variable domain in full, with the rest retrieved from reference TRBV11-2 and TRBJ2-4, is EAGVAQSPRYKIIEKRQSVAFWCNPISGHATLYWYQQILGQGPKLLIQFQNNGVVDDSQLPKDRFSAERLKGVDSTLKIQPAKLEDSAVYLCASSLDKGIQYFGAGTRLSVL.

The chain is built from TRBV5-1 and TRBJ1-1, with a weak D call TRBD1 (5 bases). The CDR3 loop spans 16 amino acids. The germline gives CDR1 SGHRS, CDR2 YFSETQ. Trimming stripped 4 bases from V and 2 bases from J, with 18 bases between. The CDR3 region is CASSPRQGAGNTEAFF. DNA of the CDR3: TGCGCCAGCAGCCCGCGCCAGGGAGCGGGTAACACTGAAGCTTTCTTT.

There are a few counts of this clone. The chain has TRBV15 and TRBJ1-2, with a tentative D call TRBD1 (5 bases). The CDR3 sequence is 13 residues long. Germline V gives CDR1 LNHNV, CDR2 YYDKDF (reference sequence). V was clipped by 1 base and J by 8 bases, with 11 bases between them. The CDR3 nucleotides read TGTGCCACCAGCAGAGGGGGCCCGGAGGGCTACACCTTC. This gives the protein CATSRGGPEGYTF.

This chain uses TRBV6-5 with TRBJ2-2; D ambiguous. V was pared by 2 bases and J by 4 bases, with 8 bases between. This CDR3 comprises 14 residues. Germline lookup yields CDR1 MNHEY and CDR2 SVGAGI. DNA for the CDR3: TGTGCCAGCAGTTACATGCGATCCACCGGGGAGCTGTTTTTT. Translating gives CASSYMRSTGELFF.

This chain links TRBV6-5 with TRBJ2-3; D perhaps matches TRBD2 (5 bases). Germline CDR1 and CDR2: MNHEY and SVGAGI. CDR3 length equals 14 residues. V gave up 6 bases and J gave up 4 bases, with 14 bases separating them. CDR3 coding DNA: TGTGCCAGCAGCAGGACTGGACCCCCAGATACGCAGTATTTT. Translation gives CASSRTGPPDTQYF.

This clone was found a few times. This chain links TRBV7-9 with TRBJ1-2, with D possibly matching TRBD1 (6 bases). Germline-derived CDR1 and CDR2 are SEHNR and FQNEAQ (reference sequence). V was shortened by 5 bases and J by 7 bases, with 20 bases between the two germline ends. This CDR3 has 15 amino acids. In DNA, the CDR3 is TGTGCCAGCAGCCGCCTCGGGGGCGCAGATTTTGGCTACACCTTC. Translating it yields CASSRLGGADFGYTF.

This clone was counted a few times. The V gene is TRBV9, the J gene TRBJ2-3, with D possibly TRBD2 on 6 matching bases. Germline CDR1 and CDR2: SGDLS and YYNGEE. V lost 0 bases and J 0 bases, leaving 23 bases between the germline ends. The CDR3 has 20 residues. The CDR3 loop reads CASSVGKRVKVLASTDTQYF. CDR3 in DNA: TGTGCCAGCAGCGTAGGAAAGCGGGTGAAAGTGTTGGCTAGCACAGATACGCAGTATTTT.

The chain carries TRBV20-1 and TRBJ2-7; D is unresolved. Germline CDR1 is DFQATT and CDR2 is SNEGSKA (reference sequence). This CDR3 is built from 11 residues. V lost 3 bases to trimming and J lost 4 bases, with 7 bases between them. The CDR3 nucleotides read TGCAGTGCTAGTATTCAGTACGAGCAGTACTTC. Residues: CSASIQYEQYF.

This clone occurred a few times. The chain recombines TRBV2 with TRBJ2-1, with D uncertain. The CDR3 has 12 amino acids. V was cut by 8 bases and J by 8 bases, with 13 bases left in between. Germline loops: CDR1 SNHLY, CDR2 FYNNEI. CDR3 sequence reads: CASGIRGDEQFF. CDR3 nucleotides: TGTGCCAGCGGAATACGCGGTGATGAGCAGTTCTTC.

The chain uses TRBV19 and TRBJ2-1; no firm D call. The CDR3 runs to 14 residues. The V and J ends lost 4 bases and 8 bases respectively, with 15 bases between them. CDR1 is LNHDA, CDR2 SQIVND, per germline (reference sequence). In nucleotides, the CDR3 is TGTGCCAGTAGTACTACCCTTTCCAGCGATGAGCAGTTCTTC. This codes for CASSTTLSSDEQFF.

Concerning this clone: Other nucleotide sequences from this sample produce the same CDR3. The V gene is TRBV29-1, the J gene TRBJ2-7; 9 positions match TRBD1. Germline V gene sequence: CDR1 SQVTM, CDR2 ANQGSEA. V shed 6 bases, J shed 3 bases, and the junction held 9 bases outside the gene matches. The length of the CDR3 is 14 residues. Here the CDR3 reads CSVRPGQGSYEQYF. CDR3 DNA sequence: TGCAGCGTCCGACCGGGACAGGGTAGCTACGAGCAGTACTTC.

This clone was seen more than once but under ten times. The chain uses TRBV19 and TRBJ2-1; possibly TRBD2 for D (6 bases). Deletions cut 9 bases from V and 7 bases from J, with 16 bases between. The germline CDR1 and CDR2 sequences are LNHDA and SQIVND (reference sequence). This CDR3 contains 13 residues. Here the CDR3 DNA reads TGTGCCAGCGTTCCCCGGGAGAAGAATGAGCAGTTCTTC. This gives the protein CASVPREKNEQFF.

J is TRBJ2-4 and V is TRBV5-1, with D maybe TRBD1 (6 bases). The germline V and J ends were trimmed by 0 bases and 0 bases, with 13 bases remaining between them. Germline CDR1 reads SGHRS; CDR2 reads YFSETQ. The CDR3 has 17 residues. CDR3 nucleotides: TGCGCCAGCAGCTTGGATAGGTCAGGGGTAGCCAAAAACATTCAGTACTTC. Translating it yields CASSLDRSGVAKNIQYF.

The CDR3 nucleotides are TGCGCCAGCAGCCATCCGGCTTTCGATACGCAGTATTTT. It yields the protein CASSHPAFDTQYF. This chain joins TRBV4-3 and TRBJ2-3, with D unresolved. Per the germline V gene, CDR1 is LGHNA and CDR2 is YSLEER. CDR3 length equals 13 residues. V was shortened by 3 bases and J by 6 bases, with 10 bases between the two germline ends.

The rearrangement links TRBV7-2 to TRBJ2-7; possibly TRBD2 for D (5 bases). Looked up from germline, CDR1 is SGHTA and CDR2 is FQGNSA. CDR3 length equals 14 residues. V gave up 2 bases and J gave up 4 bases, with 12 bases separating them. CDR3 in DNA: TGTGCCAGCAGCTTACTAGCCTTCCGGTACGAGCAGTACTTC. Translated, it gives CASSLLAFRYEQYF.

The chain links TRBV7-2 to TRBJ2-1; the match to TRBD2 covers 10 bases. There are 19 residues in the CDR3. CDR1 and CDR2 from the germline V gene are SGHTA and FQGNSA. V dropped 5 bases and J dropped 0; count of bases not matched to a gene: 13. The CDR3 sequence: CASSPFLLAGENSYNEQFF. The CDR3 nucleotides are TGTGCCAGCAGCCCCTTCTTGCTAGCGGGAGAGAACTCCTACAATGAGCAGTTCTTC.